This is a list of T cell receptor beta chains from one sample in a study of CD8 T cells in ankylosing spondylitis. TCRdb passed the 5' RACE reads through MiXCR, listing each CDR3 protein once. The sample shows roughly 100,000 distinct CDR3 sequences, about 25% of them seen only once. The sample was synovial fluid, either unsorted or a sorted T cell fraction (not recorded which). The receptors come from a male donor with ankylosing spondylitis. Both conserved end residues are part of each CDR3. A D gene is named only where the DNA matches it firmly. A row's size may be missing; if present it is once, few, many or a size class.

v_gene	abundance	j_gene	d_gene	CDR3aa	CDR3nt
TRBV3-1	many	TRBJ2-2	TRBD1	CASSYLRPGQGHTGELFF	TGTGCCAGCAGCTACCTCCGACCGGGACAGGGACACACCGGGGAGCTGTTTTTT
TRBV2	few	TRBJ2-4	-	CASSEMTLRVKNIQYF	TGTGCCAGCAGTGAAATGACACTTCGGGTCAAAAACATTCAGTACTTC
TRBV25-1	many	TRBJ2-1	TRBD2	CASSETPVVAGNEQFF	TGTGCCAGCAGTGAAACCCCGGTGGTAGCGGGTAATGAGCAGTTCTTC
TRBV6-5	few	TRBJ2-2	-	CASSYRGLVTGELFF	TGTGCCAGCAGTTATAGGGGTTTAGTCACCGGGGAGCTGTTTTTT
TRBV7-8	-	TRBJ2-1	TRBD2	CASRPSGLAYNEQFF	TGTGCCAGCAGGCCTAGCGGGCTGGCCTACAATGAGCAGTTCTTC
TRBV7-8	-	TRBJ1-1	-	CASSPEGGWGNTEAFF	TGTGCCAGCAGCCCAGAGGGGGGCTGGGGGAACACTGAAGCTTTCTTT
TRBV15	-	TRBJ2-3	-	CATSRDARLRDTQYF	TGTGCCACCAGCAGAGATGCAAGGTTGCGCGATACGCAGTATTTT
TRBV12-3/TRBV12-4	few	TRBJ1-3	-	CASSPQGNSRNTIYF	TGTGCCAGCAGTCCTCAGGGTAACAGCCGAAACACCATATATTTT
TRBV7-9	-	TRBJ1-1	-	CASSAMGEAFF	TGTGCCAGCAGCGCTATGGGTGAAGCTTTCTTT
TRBV19	few	TRBJ2-3	-	CASTYRDTRTDTQYF	TGTGCCAGTACTTACCGGGACACCCGCACAGATACGCAGTATTTT
TRBV11-2	few	TRBJ1-5	-	CASSLERGPLWPQHF	TGTGCCAGCAGCTTAGAGCGGGGCCCGTTGTGGCCCCAGCATTTT
TRBV20-1	many	TRBJ2-3	TRBD2	CSARLAVGGGTDTQYF	TGCAGTGCTAGACTAGCGGTCGGGGGGGGCACAGATACGCAGTATTTT
TRBV9	many	TRBJ2-1	-	CASSVSGQGGNEQFF	TGTGCCAGCAGCGTAAGCGGCCAGGGGGGCAATGAGCAGTTCTTC
TRBV29-1	-	TRBJ2-3	-	CSPLSGDTQYF	TGCAGCCCACTTTCGGGAGATACGCAGTATTTT
TRBV7-9	-	TRBJ1-1	-	CASSLLRGSSTEAFF	TGTGCCAGCAGCTTGCTCCGGGGTTCCAGCACTGAAGCTTTCTTT
TRBV20-1	many	TRBJ1-1	-	CSAHRSFMNTEAFF	TGCAGTGCTCACAGGAGTTTTATGAACACTGAAGCTTTCTTT
TRBV9	few	TRBJ2-7	-	CASSPAGVGYEQYF	TGTGCCAGCAGCCCGGCTGGGGTCGGTTACGAGCAGTACTTC
TRBV10-3	few	TRBJ2-3	-	CAISERGNTDTQYF	TGTGCCATCAGTGAGAGGGGCAACACAGATACGCAGTATTTT
TRBV2	few	TRBJ1-2	TRBD1	CASSQDRDGGYTF	TGTGCCAGCAGTCAGGACAGGGACGGCGGCTACACCTTC
TRBV24-1	many	TRBJ2-1	TRBD2	CATSDLKTSGKDEQFF	TGTGCCACCAGTGATTTAAAGACTAGCGGGAAGGATGAGCAGTTCTTC
TRBV6-5	-	TRBJ1-2	-	CASSYGGQPYGYTF	TGTGCCAGCAGTTACGGTGGGCAACCCTATGGCTACACCTTC
TRBV20-1	-	TRBJ2-3	TRBD2	CSAQKGSSGSPDTQYF	TGCAGTGCACAAAAGGGGTCTAGCGGGAGCCCAGATACGCAGTATTTT
TRBV28	-	TRBJ1-1	-	CASRDDFRNTEAFF	TGTGCCAGCAGGGACGACTTCAGGAACACTGAAGCTTTCTTT
TRBV5-1	-	TRBJ2-2	TRBD1	CASSLVWQGAVGELFF	TGCGCCAGCAGCTTGGTCTGGCAGGGGGCTGTCGGGGAGCTGTTTTTT
TRBV7-2	few	TRBJ1-6	TRBD1	CASSTLGQGDSPLHF	TGTGCCAGCAGCACCCTCGGGCAGGGGGACTCACCCCTCCACTTT
TRBV7-9	many	TRBJ2-3	-	CASSLSQGPTDTQYF	TGTGCCAGCAGCTTAAGTCAGGGACCCACAGATACGCAGTATTTT
TRBV12-3/TRBV12-4	-	TRBJ1-6	-	CASSPGSIFYNSPLHF	TGTGCCAGCAGTCCCGGGTCGATTTTCTATAATTCACCCCTCCACTTT
TRBV20-1	few	TRBJ2-7	TRBD2	CSVQGGEREVYEQYF	TGCAGTGTTCAGGGAGGAGAGCGGGAGGTTTACGAGCAGTACTTC
TRBV6-1	-	TRBJ2-3	-	CASSEWAAPPGDTQYF	TGTGCCAGCAGTGAATGGGCAGCTCCTCCTGGGGATACGCAGTATTTT
TRBV5-6	once	TRBJ2-4	-	CASSWPGRGINIQYF	TGTGCCAGCAGCTGGCCTGGGAGGGGGATAAACATTCAGTACTTC
TRBV12-3/TRBV12-4	-	TRBJ2-1	-	CASSLQGRQFF	TGTGCCAGCAGTTTGCAGGGTAGGCAGTTCTTC
TRBV29-1	many	TRBJ2-5	TRBD2	CSGGGGSETQYF	TGCAGTGGTGGGGGGGGTTCAGAGACCCAGTACTTC
TRBV7-2	-	TRBJ2-3	-	CASSPGAERGTDTQYF	TGTGCCAGCAGCCCGGGAGCGGAGAGGGGCACAGATACGCAGTATTTT
TRBV20-1	once	TRBJ2-5	-	CSARTMRDGETQYF	TGCAGTGCTAGAACGATGCGGGACGGGGAGACCCAGTACTTC
TRBV29-1	many	TRBJ2-1	TRBD2	CSAGTTNEQFF	TGCAGCGCCGGGACTACCAATGAGCAGTTCTTC
TRBV5-8	-	TRBJ1-2	TRBD1	CASSLSSDRASNYGYTF	TGTGCCAGCAGCTTGTCCTCAGACAGGGCCTCTAACTATGGCTACACCTTC
TRBV4-1	-	TRBJ2-3	TRBD1	CASSPVYGDRFTDTQYF	TGCGCCAGCAGCCCCGTATATGGGGACAGATTCACAGATACGCAGTATTTT
TRBV7-2	-	TRBJ2-1	-	CASSSRGGSYNEQFF	TGTGCCAGCAGTTCCAGGGGTGGGTCCTACAATGAGCAGTTCTTC
TRBV20-1	few	TRBJ2-3	TRBD2	CSARTSGSTTDTQYF	TGCAGTGCTAGGACTAGCGGGAGTACTACAGATACGCAGTATTTT
TRBV28	few	TRBJ2-1	TRBD2	CASSLKREDNEQFF	TGTGCCAGCAGTTTGAAGCGGGAGGACAATGAGCAGTTCTTC
TRBV6-1	few	TRBJ1-1	-	CASRGALTQRSTEAFF	TGTGCCAGCAGGGGCGCACTGACCCAACGTAGTACTGAAGCTTTCTTT
TRBV11-2	many	TRBJ2-7	TRBD1	CASTPRWAGTGGNEQYF	TGTGCCAGCACCCCCAGATGGGCCGGGACAGGGGGAAACGAGCAGTACTTC
TRBV7-2	-	TRBJ2-5	-	CASRGNRETQYF	TGTGCCAGCAGAGGAAATCGGGAGACCCAGTACTTC
TRBV24-1	few	TRBJ2-1	-	CATSDSQYNEQFF	TGTGCCACCAGTGATAGTCAATACAATGAGCAGTTCTTC
TRBV6-2/TRBV6-3	few	TRBJ2-7	-	CASTSGAGQYF	TGTGCCAGCACGTCCGGGGCCGGGCAGTACTTC
TRBV6-1	-	TRBJ2-1	TRBD2	CASSESPAGVPDEQFF	TGTGCCAGCAGTGAATCTCCAGCGGGAGTCCCGGATGAGCAGTTCTTC
TRBV7-2	-	TRBJ2-2	-	CASSSLPLSNTGELFF	TGTGCCAGCAGCTCCCTGCCCCTATCGAACACCGGGGAGCTGTTTTTT
TRBV28	many	TRBJ2-1	TRBD2	CASTLAAGGLYNEQFF	TGTGCCAGCACCCTGGCGGCGGGAGGCCTCTACAATGAGCAGTTCTTC
TRBV29-1	few	TRBJ2-5	TRBD1	CSVQGAGETQYF	TGCAGCGTACAGGGGGCTGGTGAGACCCAGTACTTC
TRBV5-1	many	TRBJ2-2	-	CASSLATQLSTGELFF	TGCGCCAGCAGCTTGGCCACCCAACTATCCACCGGGGAGCTGTTTTTT
TRBV25-1	few	TRBJ2-3	TRBD2	CASSDGTRGEYTDTQYF	TGTGCCAGCAGTGACGGGACTAGAGGGGAATACACAGATACGCAGTATTTT